A single sample gave rise to the 3 T cell receptor beta chains below, sequenced in a study of control samples from healthy donors and cancer patients (dated by TCRdb to 2019 to 2021). Libraries were prepared through the immunoSEQ multiplex PCR assay. Not all clones reach the TCRdb copy of this immuneACCESS table, which keeps in-frame sequences only. Checked studies attribute under half of the gap to unresolved V genes and leave the rest unexplained. The table for this sample shows roughly 190,000 clones. 2.2% of the sample is taken by the ten largest. The source material was blood. The source of these receptors is a woman aged 25 to 39 in good health.

This chain connects TRBV28 to TRBJ1-1, with TRBD1 matching 8 bases. Germline-derived CDR1 and CDR2 are MDHEN and SYDVKM. The CDR3 consists of 15 residues. With 4 bases clipped from V and 3 bases from J, the junction kept 7 bases outside the gene matches. Here the CDR3 DNA reads TGTGCCAGCAGTTCACAGGGGGTTCGTTACACTGAAGCTTTCTTT. Its protein is CASSSQGVRYTEAFF.

V usage is TRBV4-3 and J usage is TRBJ2-1, with 9 bases aligning to TRBD1. The CDR3 is 15 residues long. The germline gives CDR1 LGHNA, CDR2 YSLEER. J lost 6 bases, V lost 8 bases, and 11 bases had no gene match. Here the CDR3 reads CASGWDRDGPNEQFF. The CDR3 DNA reads TGCGCCAGCGGATGGGACAGGGACGGGCCCAATGAGCAGTTCTTC.

This chain links TRBV11-3 with TRBJ2-1; no firm D call. The CDR3 is 14 amino acids. Trimming cost V 5 bases and J 6 bases, with 14 bases left between them. Germline CDR1 and CDR2: SGHNT and YENEEA. CDR3 nucleotide sequence: TGTGCCAGCAGCATGGACGGGCATAGCAATGAGCAGTTCTTC. It encodes CASSMDGHSNEQFF.